In its sample, the clone carrying this T cell receptor beta chain was seen a few times. Participant-reported clinical history was the basis for cohort assignment. The data originate from a study of blood T cell repertoires in COVID-19. Overall study context: The United States, Italy and Spain supplied acute and convalescent COVID-19 samples.

Study processing details: Estimation of nucleated cell counts relied on the amplification of reference gene primers. Here immunoSEQ multiplex PCR was the method, and the copy in TCRdb shows in-frame clones only, minus some. V and J calls and clone size are those listed in that table; D and trimming were worked out from the DNA. The table has hundreds of thousands of clones, under 90% seen once; the top ten hold nearly 5%. This receptor was identified in a woman between 50 and 59 years old who had been exposed to COVID-19. Sequenced: PBMCs or T cells enriched from blood (not recorded which).

DNA of the CDR3: TGTGCCAGCAGCTTAGAGTCACAGCTACACTCTGGGGCCAACGTCCTGACTTTC. Translating it yields CASSLESQLHSGANVLTF. This chain joins TRBV7-2 and TRBJ2-6; D unresolved. Trimming shortened V by 1 base and J by 0 bases, and 13 bases separated the two germline ends. Germline assignment: CDR1 SGHTA and CDR2 FQGNSA. The CDR3 loop spans 18 amino acids.